This T cell receptor beta chain was recovered during a study of radiotherapy plus CTLA-4 blockade in lung cancer. Overall study findings and caveats: Researchers report tumor-derived TCR clones expanding in blood after radiotherapy plus ipilimumab.

Sequenced by immunoSEQ multiplex PCR; TCRdb stores in-frame clones only, minus some. This table holds about 50,000 clones, around 72% found once. A remark on this clone: What it recognizes is unknown.

Germline V lookup: CDR1 PRHDT, CDR2 FYEKMQ (reference sequence). This CDR3 spans 14 amino acids. The V end was cut by 4 bases, the J end by 7 bases, with 13 bases between. This chain uses TRBV13 with TRBJ1-4, with a weak D call TRBD1 (6 bases). This receptor was obtained from a human donor with non-small cell lung cancer who had a complete response to radiotherapy plus ipilimumab. The sample here was peripheral blood, taken from a patient treated with radiotherapy plus ipilimumab. The DNA of the CDR3 is TGTGCCAGCAGCTCGTCCAGGGGTAGTGAAAAACTGTTTTTT. It translates to CASSSSRGSEKLFF.